This T cell receptor (beta chain) came from a study of CD8 T cells in ankylosing spondylitis. Study results and caveats: Reportedly, matched ankylosing spondylitis synovial fluid was significantly enriched for disease-linked clones.

For TCR beta, libraries came from quantitative 5'-RACE with molecular barcodes. TCRdb re-called the 5' RACE reads with MiXCR, one entry per CDR3 protein. Of 200,000 to 300,000 distinct CDR3 sequences in the sample, less than 9.5% were seen once. The CDR3 is 15 amino acids. The V end lost 5 bases, the J end lost 4 bases, and 14 bases lay between the germline ends. Germline V gene sequence: CDR1 SGHTA, CDR2 FQGNSA. This clonotype was observed many times. The antigen is unknown. The sequence derives from a female donor with ankylosing spondylitis or in good health (not recorded which). The chain links TRBV7-2 to TRBJ2-2, with D possibly called TRBD1 or TRBD2 (5 bases each). The sequenced sample consisted of blood, either unsorted or a sorted T cell fraction (not recorded which). In DNA form, the CDR3 reads TGTGCCAGCAGCGCGACCGGGACCGTCACCGGGGAGCTGTTTTTT. This sequence encodes CASSATGTVTGELFF.